This T cell receptor beta chain was identified in a study of shared clonotypes between healthy human individuals. As originally analysed: Quality scores were absent from the junction-only immunoSEQ sequences, so filtering differed. This table comes from immunoSEQ multiplex PCR, and its TCRdb copy is limited to in-frame clones, with some not included. Clone size and the V and J calls come from that table; the DNA yielded D and trimming. Among some 1,900,000 clones listed, about 95% were seen once. Germline V gene data show CDR1 as ENHRY and CDR2 as SYGVKD. The CDR3 totals 12 residues. V lost 0 bases and J 7 bases, leaving 6 bases between the germline ends. Naive CD8 cells lacked CD45RO, underwent positive selection for CCR7 and left out terminally differentiated effector memory CD45RA+ cells.

This sequence was found in a man aged 18 to 30 in good health. J is TRBJ1-2 and V is TRBV10-3, with D possibly TRBD1 on 5 matching bases. Sequenced input: naive CD8+ T cells sorted from blood. The DNA for the CDR3 is TGTGCCATCAGTGAGTCACAGGTTGGCTACACCTTC. Encoded protein: CAISESQVGYTF.